The 24 T cell receptor beta chains below were found in one sample sequenced in a study of T cells in localized non-small cell lung cancer. Sequencing used immunoSEQ multiplex PCR; TCRdb keeps in-frame clones, though not all of them. The repertoire includes several thousand clones, 25% to 35% of them detected once, and around 10% sits in the top ten. Source: lung tumor tissue, taken before any cancer treatment. The receptor source for this set is a male donor older than 55 with stage I lung adenocarcinoma.

The chain links TRBV19 to TRBJ1-1; no clear D. Trimming pared 5 bases from V and 0 bases from J, leaving 10 bases between. In germline, CDR1 is LNHDA, CDR2 SQIVND (reference sequence). The CDR3 spans 14 residues. The CDR3 DNA reads as TGTGCCAGTAGTGCACAGCCAATGAACACTGAAGCTTTCTTT. The encoded protein is CASSAQPMNTEAFF. The variable domain in full, completed from reference TRBV19 and TRBJ1-1, reads DGGITQSPKYLFRKEGQNVTLSCEQNLNHDAMYWYRQDPGQGLRLIYYSQIVNDFQKGDIAEGYSVSREKKESFPLTVTSAQKNPTAFYLCASSAQPMNTEAFFGQGTRLTVV.

This clone was seen more than once but under ten times. The chain couples TRBV11-3 to TRBJ2-1; 7 bases map to TRBD1. CDR3 length: 15 residues. The V and J ends lost 5 bases and 0 bases, in that order; junction bases with no gene match: 4. CDR1 is SGHNT and CDR2 is YENEEA in the germline V gene. Written as DNA, the CDR3 is TGTGCCAGCAGCACTGGGGACAGCTCCTACAATGAGCAGTTCTTC. Residues: CASSTGDSSYNEQFF.

This clone was detected a few times. The J gene is TRBJ2-2, the V gene TRBV19, with a weak D call TRBD2 (5 bases). The CDR3 contains 15 residues. Germline CDR1 and CDR2: LNHDA and SQIVND (reference sequence). The V end lost 2 bases, the J end lost 4 bases, and 11 bases lay between the germline ends. CDR3 sequence reads: CASSIWGAGTGELFF. In DNA, the CDR3 is TGTGCCAGTAGTATATGGGGTGCGGGCACCGGGGAGCTGTTTTTT.

In its sample, this clone was seen a few times. CDR3 region: CASSRTGMDEQFF. The CDR3, as DNA: TGTGCCAGTAGTAGGACAGGGATGGATGAGCAGTTCTTC. V usage is TRBV19 and J usage is TRBJ2-1; 8 bases are shared with TRBD1. This CDR3 has 13 residues. Germline trimming cut 4 bases from V and 8 bases from J; bases unmatched to any gene: 4. Germline CDR1 is LNHDA and CDR2 is SQIVND (reference sequence).

The rearrangement links TRBV30 to TRBJ1-2, with a weak D call TRBD1 (5 bases). This CDR3 is built from 11 residues. Trimming took 5 bases from V and 3 from J, leaving 7 bases between them. Germline V gene sequence: CDR1 GTSNPN, CDR2 SVGIG (reference sequence). The CDR3 loop is CAWGHDYGYTF. The CDR3 DNA is TGTGCCTGGGGACACGACTATGGCTACACCTTC.

The chain joins TRBV11-3 to TRBJ2-2; a weak D match, TRBD1 (5 bases). Germline V gene sequence: CDR1 SGHNT, CDR2 YENEEA. This CDR3 is 16 amino acids long. The ends were cut back, 4 bases at V and 2 bases at J, with 14 bases in the middle. CDR3 DNA sequence: TGTGCCAGCAGCTGGGCGGCAGGGTATAACACCGGGGAGCTGTTTTTT. It is translated as CASSWAAGYNTGELFF.

In this sample, this clone turned up a few times. The chain recombines TRBV6-8 with TRBJ1-1; D is perhaps TRBD1 (6 bases). Trimming pared 2 bases from V and 6 bases from J, leaving 13 bases between. Germline assignment: CDR1 MNHGY and CDR2 SAAAGT. CDR3 length: 14 residues. CDR3 in DNA: TGTGCCAGCAGTTACCCTTACAGGGACTCTGAAGCTTTCTTT. Its translation is CASSYPYRDSEAFF.

This clone was observed a few times. J is TRBJ1-2 and V is TRBV28; 9 nucleotides align to TRBD1. The CDR3 covers 13 residues. J gave up 4 bases and V 6 bases, and 3 bases lay outside the gene matches. CDR1 MDHEN and CDR2 SYDVKM come from the germline V gene. The CDR3 DNA reads TGTGCCAGCAGGACAGGGGGGATCTATGGCTACACCTTC. Residues: CASRTGGIYGYTF.

This clone is termed medium-sized (0.01 to 0.1%). The chain joins TRBV6-8 to TRBJ2-1; D is possibly TRBD2 (6 bases). This CDR3 spans 14 amino acids. Germline-derived CDR1 and CDR2 are MNHGY and SAAAGT. Trimming took off 10 bases at V and 1 base at J, with 14 bases between the two ends. CDR3 coding DNA: TGTGCCATGGGGGACTCTGAATCCTACAATGAGCAGTTCTTC. This gives the protein CAMGDSESYNEQFF.

This clone has a handful of counts. V usage is TRBV9 and J usage is TRBJ1-1, with D unclear. This CDR3 contains 15 residues. The V end lost 4 bases, the J end lost 1 base, and 14 bases lay between the germline ends. The germline CDR1 and CDR2 sequences are SGDLS and YYNGEE. The DNA of the CDR3 is TGTGCCAGCAGCTTAGGCTCCGCGGGGAACACTGAAGCTTTCTTT. It translates to CASSLGSAGNTEAFF.

This clone is categorized as medium-sized (0.01 to 0.1%). This chain links TRBV6-8 with TRBJ2-7; 11 positions agree with TRBD1. The CDR3 is 16 amino acids. Germline V lookup: CDR1 MNHGY, CDR2 SAAAGT. V shed 4 bases and J 6 bases; nucleotides not matched to a gene: 11. The DNA for the CDR3 is TGTGCCAGCAGTTGGACAGGGGGCGCGGGGATCGGCGAGCAGTACGTC. Protein: CASSWTGGAGIGEQYV.

The CDR3 nucleotides read TGTGCCACCTCCAAAACAGGGGCTCCTAACGACTACGAGCAGTACGTC. Translated, it gives CATSKTGAPNDYEQYV. The chain recombines TRBV28 with TRBJ2-7, with TRBD1 matching 7 bases. Germline V gives CDR1 MDHEN, CDR2 SYDVKM. The length of the CDR3 is 16 residues. The junction had 18 bases not matched to a gene; V was cut back by 10 bases and J by 3 bases.

This chain links TRBV7-6 with TRBJ2-2; 10 bases match TRBD1. Germline V gene lookup returns CDR1 SGHVS and CDR2 FNYEAQ. The CDR3 runs to 16 residues. The V gene end was trimmed by 5 bases and the J gene end by 4 bases; junction bases not matched to a gene: 7. CDR3 nucleotides: TGTGCCAGCAGCCCTCGACAGGGGGCTGTCACCGGGGAGCTGTTTTTT. It codes for CASSPRQGAVTGELFF.

This chain uses TRBV29-1 with TRBJ1-1, with TRBD1 matching 7 bases. Germline V gene data show CDR1 as SQVTM and CDR2 as ANQGSEA. V was pared by 5 bases and J by 2 bases, with 8 bases of the junction left unmatched. The length of the CDR3 is 14 residues. CDR3 nucleotide sequence: TGCAGCGTTTCCTTTCAGGGGGTTAACACTGAAGCTTTCTTT. Its protein product is CSVSFQGVNTEAFF.

This clone was detected only a few times. The rearrangement links TRBV28 to TRBJ2-7, with TRBD1 matching over 8 bases. CDR1 and CDR2 from the germline V gene are MDHEN and SYDVKM. CDR3 size: 16 residues. The V segment lost 1 base and the J segment 7 bases; nucleotides outside the gene matches: 12. The CDR3 DNA sequence: TGTGCCAGCAGTTTATCAACCGGGACAGGATCCGAGGAGCAGTACTTC. It is translated as CASSLSTGTGSEEQYF.

The chain carries TRBV18 and TRBJ2-1; tentative D call: TRBD1 (5 bases). V shed 6 bases and J shed 8 bases, with 14 bases lying between them. The CDR3 loop spans 13 amino acids. The germline V gene has CDR1 KGHSH and CDR2 LQKENI. The CDR3 region is CASSKGFGDEQFF. CDR3 DNA sequence: TGTGCCAGCTCCAAGGGGTTCGGAGATGAGCAGTTCTTC.

The gene calls are TRBV4-1 and TRBJ2-3, with D uncertain. The V end lost 6 bases, the J end lost 1 base, and 5 bases lay between the germline ends. This CDR3 spans 12 amino acids. CDR1 MGHRA and CDR2 YSYEKL come from the germline V gene. This CDR3 reads CASSRGTDTQYF. CDR3 sequence (DNA): TGCGCCAGCAGTCGAGGCACAGATACGCAGTATTTT.

As to this clone: Relative to the germline gene, one junction end is altered; a read error may explain this. This rearrangement joins TRBV6-8 to TRBJ2-2; TRBD2 is a possible D gene (5 bases). In germline, CDR1 is MNHGY, CDR2 SAAAGT. The length of the CDR3 is 15 residues. The CDR3 protein is CAISVGLLNTGELFF. For the CDR3, the DNA is TGTGCCATCAGTGTAGGACTCTTGAACACCGGGGAGCTGTTTTTT.

This clone showed up just a few times. The chain has TRBV9 and TRBJ2-2; unclear D gene. Germline loops: CDR1 SGDLS, CDR2 YYNGEE. This CDR3 region has 12 residues. The V end lost 2 bases, the J end lost 8 bases, and 7 bases lay between the germline ends. CDR3 in DNA: TGTGCCAGCAGCGTCCGACCTGGGGAGCTGTTTTTT. This translates into CASSVRPGELFF.

The CDR3 DNA sequence: TGTGCCAGCAGTCCGACAGGGGGTGGAATGGCCTACGAGCAGTACTTC. It encodes CASSPTGGGMAYEQYF. The chain links TRBV28 to TRBJ2-7; 9 bases are shared with TRBD1. Germline CDR1 is MDHEN and CDR2 is SYDVKM. The ends lost 5 bases at V and 2 bases at J; junction bases unmatched: 10. This CDR3 region has 16 residues. The full variable domain, its missing parts supplied by reference TRBV28 and TRBJ2-7, is DVKVTQSSRYLVKRTGEKVFLECVQDMDHENMFWYRQDPGLGLRLIYFSYDVKMKEKGDIPEGYSVSREKKERFSLILESASTNQTSMYLCASSPTGGGMAYEQYFGPGTRLTVT.

By share of the sample, this clone is medium-sized (0.01 to 0.1%). This rearrangement joins TRBV9 to TRBJ2-2; 8 positions agree with TRBD2. V shed 3 bases, J shed 5 bases, and the junction held 3 bases outside the gene matches. Germline V lookup: CDR1 SGDLS, CDR2 YYNGEE. This CDR3 has 14 residues. CDR3 region: CASSGQRGTGELFF. CDR3 nucleotides: TGTGCCAGCAGCGGGCAGCGGGGGACCGGGGAGCTGTTTTTT.

This clone was observed a few times. The chain couples TRBV6-8 to TRBJ2-6; D is undetermined. Germline assignment: CDR1 MNHGY and CDR2 SAAAGT. This CDR3 contains 13 residues. With 2 bases removed from V and 3 bases from J, the gap between germline ends came to 2 bases. The CDR3 reads CASSYDGANVLTF. As DNA, the CDR3 is TGTGCCAGCAGTTACGATGGGGCCAACGTCCTGACTTTC.

The rearrangement joins TRBV18 to TRBJ1-4, with no clear D. Trimming stripped 2 bases from V and 5 bases from J, with 18 bases between. The CDR3 loop spans 17 amino acids. CDR1 is KGHSH, CDR2 LQKENI, per germline. In nucleotides, the CDR3 is TGTGCCAGCTCACCAAATTTCCTCGCAGAAGGGAATGAAAAACTGTTTTTT. Residues: CASSPNFLAEGNEKLFF.

This clone is medium-sized in the sample. The genes are TRBV9 and TRBJ2-2; perhaps TRBD1 as D (6 bases). The CDR3 runs 16 residues. The V end was cut by 0 bases, the J end by 2 bases, with 11 bases between. CDR1 SGDLS and CDR2 YYNGEE come from the germline V gene. In DNA, the CDR3 is TGTGCCAGCAGCGTAGCACAGGGATCAAACACCGGGGAGCTGTTTTTT. Protein product: CASSVAQGSNTGELFF.